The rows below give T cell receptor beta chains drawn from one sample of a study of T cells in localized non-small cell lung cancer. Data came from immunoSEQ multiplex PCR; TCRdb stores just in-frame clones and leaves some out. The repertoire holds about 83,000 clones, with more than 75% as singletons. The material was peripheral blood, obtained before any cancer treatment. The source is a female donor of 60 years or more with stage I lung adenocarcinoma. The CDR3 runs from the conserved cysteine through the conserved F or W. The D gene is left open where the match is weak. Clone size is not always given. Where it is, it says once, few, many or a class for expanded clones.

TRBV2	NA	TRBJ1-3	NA	CASSGGRHSGNTIYF	TGTGCCAGCAGTGGTGGTAGGCACTCTGGAAACACCATATATTTT
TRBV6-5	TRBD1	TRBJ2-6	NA	CASSRDRAGANVLTF	TGTGCCAGCAGTCGGGACAGGGCCGGGGCCAACGTCCTGACTTTC
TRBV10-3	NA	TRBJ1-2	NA	CAISEMSSSHGYTF	TGTGCCATCAGTGAGATGTCCTCCTCACATGGCTACACCTTC
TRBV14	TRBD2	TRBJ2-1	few	CASSLIAGAYYNEQFF	TGTGCCAGCAGCCTCATAGCGGGGGCCTACTACAATGAGCAGTTCTTC
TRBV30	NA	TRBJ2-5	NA	CAWSVDQETQYF	TGTGCCTGGAGTGTAGACCAAGAGACCCAGTACTTC
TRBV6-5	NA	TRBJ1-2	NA	CASSSTGTSNYGYTF	TGTGCCAGCAGTTCTACAGGGACCTCAAACTATGGCTACACCTTC
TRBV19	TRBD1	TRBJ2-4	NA	CASSPDRGNIQYF	TGTGCCAGTAGTCCGGACAGGGGAAACATTCAGTACTTC
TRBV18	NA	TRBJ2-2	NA	CASSRDLTGELFF	TGTGCCAGCTCTCGGGACCTCACCGGGGAGCTGTTTTTT
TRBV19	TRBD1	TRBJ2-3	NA	CASSTQGVTSTDTQYF	TGTGCCAGTAGTACACAGGGGGTTACTAGCACAGATACGCAGTATTTT
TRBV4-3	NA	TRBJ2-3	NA	CASSQDPGLRAGDTQYF	TGCGCCAGCAGCCAAGATCCGGGACTCCGAGCCGGTGATACGCAGTATTTT
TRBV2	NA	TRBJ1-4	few	CASSAQGNLEKLFF	TGTGCCAGCAGTGCCCAAGGGAACCTGGAAAAACTGTTTTTT
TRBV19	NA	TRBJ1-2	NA	CASSMGGVPPLDGYTF	TGTGCCAGTAGTATGGGGGGGGTCCCCCCCCTTGATGGCTACACCTTC
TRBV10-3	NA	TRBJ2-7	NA	CAISEGSYEQYF	TGTGCCATCAGTGAGGGGAGCTACGAGCAGTACTTC